This T cell receptor (beta chain) was captured by sequencing in a study of human T cells and chemical hapten exposure (dated by TCRdb to the early 2020s). About the full investigation: For sensitization, 2% DPC in acetone was applied to a 2 cm by 2 cm area of upper inner arm skin. Peripheral blood TCR repertoire changes were tracked in vivo in alopecia patients during primary and secondary sensitization to the hapten diphenylcyclopropenone (DPC). Patch tests used Finn chambers with 0.01% DPC on the upper back, scored after 6 days by International Contact Dermatitis Research Group standards. Patients additionally received weekly therapeutic DPC doses to the scalp throughout the roughly 23-week study period. Blood samples were taken from patients before sensitization (week 0) and at 2, 6 and about 24 weeks after DPC sensitization. The patient cohort, mostly female, included alopecia areata with under or over 50% scalp involvement, alopecia totalis and alopecia universalis. Libraries were pooled for sequencing, and variation in per-sample TCR yields was attributed mainly to small differences in library volumes within the pool. Blood for TCR sequencing was provided by twenty-nine alopecia patients at one to four time points (pre-sensitization, 2, 6 and 24 weeks).

The investigation overall reported the following: Compared with pre-sensitization or healthy control sets, expanded TCRs formed significantly more large CDR3 similarity clusters, which is consistent with antigen-driven responses. Repeated subsampling changed both the strength of the expansion versus patch-test correlation and the threshold at which the correlation became significant. The number of TCRs above 1 in 1000 frequency did not change with DPC sensitization; there was no evidence of global repertoire structure alterations. Patch test score correlated positively with the number of PT1 expanded TCRs, reaching significance at thresholds 8, 16 and 32 but not at 4. Alopecia, a presumed autoimmune disease, was present in all patients, so the immune response of the patients might differ from that of healthy individuals.

The library relied on RACE. For sequencing, a NextSeq 500 was employed. Library preparation attached unique molecular identifiers to individual cDNA molecules for quantitative, reproducible TCR counting. For every blood RNA sample, sequencing covered both the TCR alpha and TCR beta chains. On the authors' methods: A median of about 89,000 TCRs per sample was observed, with a range of 23,224 to 690,600. V, J and CDR3 annotation of the TCR reads was performed with the Decombinator software suite. To make PS versus PT1 abundance plots, every sample was subsampled to the same number of TCRs (28,000). TCRs were defined as expanded if absent before sensitization and observed at least eight times at the 2-week time point. The public reads were run again by TCRdb, first through fastp at Q25 and then through MiXCR, and only productive beta chains were kept. One record per CDR3 amino acid sequence lists the most common genes and DNA. TCRdb's processing, not the study's, gives the V and J calls here. Counted in this sample were about 110,000 distinct CDR3 sequences; 30% to 35% of them appeared once. Clones ranked in the top ten supply roughly 2.5% of the sample.

From its cysteine to its phenylalanine, the CDR3 spans 15 amino acids. The entry retains the CDR3 DNA only, 45 bases that are in frame from base 1. Per the germline V gene, MNHEY is the CDR1 and SVGAGI is the CDR2. V lost 6 bases and J lost 2 bases; the stretch between them is 14 bases long. This clonotype was detected a few times. Its recognized antigen is unknown. No qualities accompany the bases; no much larger clone lies one base away. In the paper's terms, the time point label means: patch test 3, about 24 weeks after DPC sensitization. According to the study, the label for this sample's treatment or condition signals: therapeutic diphenylcyclopropenone sensitization with weekly scalp DPC. Blood at each patch-test visit was drawn before the patch test was applied. To be eligible, patients had to be aged 18 to 70, diagnosed with alopecia and judged suitable for DPC therapy, while pregnant patients were excluded. Total RNA was extracted from unfractionated whole blood that had been collected in Tempus Blood RNA tubes.

This TCR came from a middle-aged man with alopecia areata. Some clones in this sample may be carry-over from other donors' samples. The chain is made from TRBV6-5 and TRBJ2-1; TRBD1 is a weak D gene call, 5 bases matching. Sequenced material: whole blood, taken in connection with sensitization to the hapten diphenylcyclopropenone (DPC). CDR3 reads: CASSPRASAYNEQFF. The DNA reads TGTGCCAGCAGCCCCAGGGCCAGCGCCTACAATGAGCAGTTCTTC.